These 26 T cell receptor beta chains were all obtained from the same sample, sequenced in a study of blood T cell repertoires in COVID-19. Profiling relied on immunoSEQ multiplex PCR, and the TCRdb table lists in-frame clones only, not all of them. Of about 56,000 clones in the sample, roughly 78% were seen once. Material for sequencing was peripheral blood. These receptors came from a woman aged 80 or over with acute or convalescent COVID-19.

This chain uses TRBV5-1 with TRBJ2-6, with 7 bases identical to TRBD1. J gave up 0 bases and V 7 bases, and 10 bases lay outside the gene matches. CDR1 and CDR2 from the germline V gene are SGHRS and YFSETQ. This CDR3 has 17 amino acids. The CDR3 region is CASDTGQTVSGANVLTF. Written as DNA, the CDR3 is TGCGCCAGCGACACGGGACAGACAGTCTCTGGGGCCAACGTCCTGACTTTC.

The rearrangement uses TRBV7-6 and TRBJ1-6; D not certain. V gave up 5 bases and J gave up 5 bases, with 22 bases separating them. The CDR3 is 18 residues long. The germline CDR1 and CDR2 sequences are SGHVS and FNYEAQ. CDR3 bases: TGTGCCAGCAGCCACCGCTCCGGAAGACAAAAGGATAATTCACCCCTCCACTTT. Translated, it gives CASSHRSGRQKDNSPLHF.

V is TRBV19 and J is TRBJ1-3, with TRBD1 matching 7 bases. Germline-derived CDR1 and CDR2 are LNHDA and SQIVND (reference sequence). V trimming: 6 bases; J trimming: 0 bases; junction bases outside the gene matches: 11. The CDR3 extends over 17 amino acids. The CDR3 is CASSPSSRGFSGNTIYF. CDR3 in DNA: TGTGCCAGTAGCCCTTCGAGCAGGGGGTTCTCTGGAAACACCATATATTTT. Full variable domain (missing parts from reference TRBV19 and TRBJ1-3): DGGITQSPKYLFRKEGQNVTLSCEQNLNHDAMYWYRQDPGQGLRLIYYSQIVNDFQKGDIAEGYSVSREKKESFPLTVTSAQKNPTAFYLCASSPSSRGFSGNTIYFGEGSWLTVV.

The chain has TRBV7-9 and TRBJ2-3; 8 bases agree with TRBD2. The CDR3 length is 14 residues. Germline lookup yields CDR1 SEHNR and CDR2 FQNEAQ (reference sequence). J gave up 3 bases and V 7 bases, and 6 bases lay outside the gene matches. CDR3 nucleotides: TGTGCCAGCAAGGAGGCTAGCGGGACAGATACGCAGTATTTT. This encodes CASKEASGTDTQYF.

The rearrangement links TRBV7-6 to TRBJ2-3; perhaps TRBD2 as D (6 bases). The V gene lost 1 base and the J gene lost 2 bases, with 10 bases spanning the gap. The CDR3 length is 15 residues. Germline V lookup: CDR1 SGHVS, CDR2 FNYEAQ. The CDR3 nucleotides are TGTGCCAGCAGCTTAGTGGGGGGACCCACAGATACGCAGTATTTT. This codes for CASSLVGGPTDTQYF.

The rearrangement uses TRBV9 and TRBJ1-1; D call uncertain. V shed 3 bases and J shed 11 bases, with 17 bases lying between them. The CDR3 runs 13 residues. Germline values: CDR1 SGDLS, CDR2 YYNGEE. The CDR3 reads CASSDRPLRRAFF. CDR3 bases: TGTGCCAGCAGCGATAGACCCCTAAGGCGGGCTTTCTTT.

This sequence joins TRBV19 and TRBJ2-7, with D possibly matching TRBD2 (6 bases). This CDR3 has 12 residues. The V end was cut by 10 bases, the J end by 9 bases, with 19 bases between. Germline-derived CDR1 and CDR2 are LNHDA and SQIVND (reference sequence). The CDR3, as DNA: TGTGCCACCCCCGCCGGGCCCGGGGGGCAGTACTTC. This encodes CATPAGPGGQYF.

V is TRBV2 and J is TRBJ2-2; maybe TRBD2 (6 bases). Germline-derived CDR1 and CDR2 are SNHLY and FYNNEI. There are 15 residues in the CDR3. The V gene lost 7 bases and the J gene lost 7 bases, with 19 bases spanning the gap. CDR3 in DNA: TGTGCCAGCACCCCACGGAGGGCTGGGGGCGGGGAGCTGTTTTTT. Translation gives CASTPRRAGGGELFF.

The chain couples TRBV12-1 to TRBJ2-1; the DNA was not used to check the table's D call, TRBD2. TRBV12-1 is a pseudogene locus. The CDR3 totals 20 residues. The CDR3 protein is CASSPEGTSGGAGGGGEQFF. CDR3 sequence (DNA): TGTGCCAGCAGCCCCGAAGGGACTAGCGGGGGGGCCGGAGGGGGCGGTGAGCAGTTCTTC.

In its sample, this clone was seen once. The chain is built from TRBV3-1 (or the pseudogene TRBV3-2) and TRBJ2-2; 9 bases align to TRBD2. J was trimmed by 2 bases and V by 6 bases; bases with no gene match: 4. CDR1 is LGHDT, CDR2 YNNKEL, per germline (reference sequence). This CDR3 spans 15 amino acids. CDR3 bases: TGTGCCAGCAGAAGCGGGGGGACAAACACCGGGGAGCTGTTTTTT. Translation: CASRSGGTNTGELFF.

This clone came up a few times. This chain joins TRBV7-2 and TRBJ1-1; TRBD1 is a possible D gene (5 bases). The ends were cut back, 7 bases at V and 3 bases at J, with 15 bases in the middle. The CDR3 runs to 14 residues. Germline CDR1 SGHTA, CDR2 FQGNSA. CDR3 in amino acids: CASTGGGFHTEAFF. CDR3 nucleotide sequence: TGTGCCAGCACCGGGGGGGGGTTTCACACTGAAGCTTTCTTT.

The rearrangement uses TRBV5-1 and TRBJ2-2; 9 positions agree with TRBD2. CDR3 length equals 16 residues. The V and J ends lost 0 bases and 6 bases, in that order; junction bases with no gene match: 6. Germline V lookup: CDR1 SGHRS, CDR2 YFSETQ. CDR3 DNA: TGCGCCAGCAGCTTGGAGCCAGCGGGGGGTGCCGGGGAGCTGTTTTTT. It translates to CASSLEPAGGAGELFF.

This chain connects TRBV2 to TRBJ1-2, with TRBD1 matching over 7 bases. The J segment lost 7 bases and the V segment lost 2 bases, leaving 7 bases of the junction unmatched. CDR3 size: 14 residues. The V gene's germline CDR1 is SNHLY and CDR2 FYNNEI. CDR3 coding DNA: TGTGCCAGCAGTGAATCCAGGGGGGCAGGTGGCTACACCTTC. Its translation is CASSESRGAGGYTF.

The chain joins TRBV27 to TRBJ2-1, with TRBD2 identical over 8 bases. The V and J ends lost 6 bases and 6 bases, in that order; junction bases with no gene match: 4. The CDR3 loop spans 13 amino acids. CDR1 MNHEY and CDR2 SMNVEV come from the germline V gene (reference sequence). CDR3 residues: CASRREVGNEQFF. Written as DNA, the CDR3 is TGTGCCAGCAGGCGGGAGGTGGGCAATGAGCAGTTCTTC.

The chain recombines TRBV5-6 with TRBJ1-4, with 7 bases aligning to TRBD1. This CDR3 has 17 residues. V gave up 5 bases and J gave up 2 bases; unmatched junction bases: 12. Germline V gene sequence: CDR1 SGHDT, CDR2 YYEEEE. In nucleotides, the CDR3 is TGTGCCAGCAGGCGACAGGGAAGAACGACGACTAATGAAAAACTGTTTTTT. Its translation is CASRRQGRTTTNEKLFF. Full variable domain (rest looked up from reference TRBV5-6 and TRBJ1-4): DAGVTQSPTHLIKTRGQQVTLRCSPKSGHDTVSWYQQALGQGPQFIFQYYEEEERQRGNFPDRFSGHQFPNYSSELNVNALLLGDSALYLCASRRQGRTTTNEKLFFGSGTQLSVL.

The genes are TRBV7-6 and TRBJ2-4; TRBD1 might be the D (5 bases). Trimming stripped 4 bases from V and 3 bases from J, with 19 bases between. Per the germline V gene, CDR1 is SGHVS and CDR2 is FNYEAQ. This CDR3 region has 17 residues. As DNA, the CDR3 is TGTGCCAGCAGCTCGCCGCGCTATAGGGGTGGCAAAAACATTCAGTACTTC. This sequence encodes CASSSPRYRGGKNIQYF.

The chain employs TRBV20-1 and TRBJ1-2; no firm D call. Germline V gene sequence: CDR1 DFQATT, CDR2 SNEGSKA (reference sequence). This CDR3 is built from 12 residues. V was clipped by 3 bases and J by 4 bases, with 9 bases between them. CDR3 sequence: CSASLGGYGYTF. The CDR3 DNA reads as TGCAGTGCTAGTTTGGGAGGCTATGGCTACACCTTC.

CDR3 residues: CASRPVNTEAFF. Written as DNA, the CDR3 is TGTGCCAGCCGTCCGGTGAACACTGAAGCTTTCTTT. The rearrangement links TRBV6-6 to TRBJ1-1; D call uncertain. Germline CDR1 and CDR2: MNHNY and SVGAGI (reference sequence). The CDR3 totals 12 residues. The ends were cut back, 8 bases at V and 0 bases at J, with 7 bases in the middle.

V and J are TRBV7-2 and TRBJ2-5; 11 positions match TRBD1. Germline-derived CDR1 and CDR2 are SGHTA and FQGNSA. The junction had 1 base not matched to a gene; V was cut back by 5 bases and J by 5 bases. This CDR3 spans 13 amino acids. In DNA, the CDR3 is TGTGCCAGCAGCCGGACAGGGGGCGAGACCCAGTACTTC. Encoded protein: CASSRTGGETQYF. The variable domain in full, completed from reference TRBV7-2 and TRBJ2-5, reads GAGVSQSPSNKVTEKGKDVELRCDPISGHTALYWYRQSLGQGLEFLIYFQGNSAPDKSGLPSDRFSAERTGGSVSTLTIQRTQQEDSAVYLCASSRTGGETQYFGPGTRLLVL.

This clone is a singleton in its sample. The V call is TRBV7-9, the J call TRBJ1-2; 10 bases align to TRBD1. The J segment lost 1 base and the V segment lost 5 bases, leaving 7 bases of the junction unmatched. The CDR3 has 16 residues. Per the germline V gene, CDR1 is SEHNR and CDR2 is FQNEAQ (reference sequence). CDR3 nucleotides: TGTGCCAGCAGCCGACAGGGGGCGCAGAATAACTATGGCTACACCTTC. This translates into CASSRQGAQNNYGYTF.

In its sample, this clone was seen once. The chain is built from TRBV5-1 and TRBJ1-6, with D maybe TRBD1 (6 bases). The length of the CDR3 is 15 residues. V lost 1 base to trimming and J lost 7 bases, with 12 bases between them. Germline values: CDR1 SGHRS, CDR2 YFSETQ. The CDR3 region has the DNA TGCGCCAGCAGCTTGACAGGGAGTATCAATTCACCCCTCCACTTT. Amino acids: CASSLTGSINSPLHF. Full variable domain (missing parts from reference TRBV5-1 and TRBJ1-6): KAGVTQTPRYLIKTRGQQVTLSCSPISGHRSVSWYQQTPGQGLQFLFEYFSETQRNKGNFPGRFSGRQFSNSRSEMNVSTLELGDSALYLCASSLTGSINSPLHFGNGTRLTVT.

The chain's CDR3 is CAWGNSLGDEQFF. The CDR3 coding sequence is TGTGCCTGGGGAAATTCACTCGGTGATGAGCAGTTCTTC. The chain employs TRBV30 and TRBJ2-1; D is unresolved. Trimming stripped 5 bases from V and 8 bases from J, with 16 bases between. This CDR3 spans 13 amino acids. Germline V lookup: CDR1 GTSNPN, CDR2 SVGIG (reference sequence).

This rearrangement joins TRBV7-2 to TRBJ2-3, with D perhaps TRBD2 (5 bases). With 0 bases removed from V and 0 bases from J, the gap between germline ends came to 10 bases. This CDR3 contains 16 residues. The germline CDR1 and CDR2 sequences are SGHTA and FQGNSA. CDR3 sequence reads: CASSLAPLVSTDTQYF. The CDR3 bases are TGTGCCAGCAGCTTAGCCCCACTAGTTAGCACAGATACGCAGTATTTT.

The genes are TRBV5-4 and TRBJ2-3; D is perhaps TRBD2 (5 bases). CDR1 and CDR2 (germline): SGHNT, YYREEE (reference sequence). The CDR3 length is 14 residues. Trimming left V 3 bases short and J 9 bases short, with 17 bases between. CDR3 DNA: TGTGCCAGCAGCTCGGACTTGACGGCCTGGACGCAGTATTTT. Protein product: CASSSDLTAWTQYF.

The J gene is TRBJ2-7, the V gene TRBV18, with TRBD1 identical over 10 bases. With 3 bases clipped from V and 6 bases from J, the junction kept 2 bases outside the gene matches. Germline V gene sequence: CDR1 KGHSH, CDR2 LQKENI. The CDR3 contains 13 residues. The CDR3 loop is CASSPTGGGEQYF. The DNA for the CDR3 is TGTGCCAGCTCACCGACAGGGGGCGGCGAGCAGTACTTC.

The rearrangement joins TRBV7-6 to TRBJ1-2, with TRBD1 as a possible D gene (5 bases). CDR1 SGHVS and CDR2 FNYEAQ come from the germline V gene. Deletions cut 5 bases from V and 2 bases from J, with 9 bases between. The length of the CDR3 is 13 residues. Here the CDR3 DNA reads TGTGCCAGCAGCCCGGGGGACAACTATGGCTACACCTTC. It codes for CASSPGDNYGYTF.